The 25 T cell receptor beta chains in this list originate from one sample, sequenced in a study of blood T cell repertoires in COVID-19. Assay: immunoSEQ multiplex PCR; the TCRdb copy retains only in-frame clones and omits some. The sample includes roughly 120,000 clones, 85% to 90% of them seen just once. The sample taken for sequencing was peripheral blood. The source is a man between 70 and 80 years old with active or convalescent COVID-19.

This sequence joins TRBV18 and TRBJ2-5, with 7 bases that match TRBD2. Trimming removed 4 bases from V and 4 bases from J; junction bases left unmatched: 3. The CDR3 covers 13 residues. The germline gives CDR1 KGHSH, CDR2 LQKENI. The CDR3, as DNA: TGTGCCAGCTCACTTGCTAGCGGAGAGACCCAGTACTTC. It codes for CASSLASGETQYF.

V gene TRBV30 combines with J gene TRBJ1-5, with D unclear. V was trimmed by 3 bases and J by 3 bases, leaving 6 bases between them. There are 12 residues in the CDR3. The germline CDR1 and CDR2 sequences are GTSNPN and SVGIG (reference sequence). Written as DNA, the CDR3 is TGTGCCTGGAGGGCCAACAATCAGCCCCAGCATTTT. It specifies CAWRANNQPQHF.

The chain employs TRBV10-3 and TRBJ2-1; 7 bases align to TRBD2. This CDR3 contains 12 residues. J gave up 9 bases and V 2 bases, and 1 base lay outside the gene matches. The germline V gene encodes CDR1 ENHRY and CDR2 SYGVKD. The CDR3 DNA reads TGTGCCATCAGTGAGCTAGCGGCTGAGCAGTTCTTC. Its translation: CAISELAAEQFF.

This clone came up once. The CDR3 nucleotides are TGTGCCAGCTCCCGGGACAACCCCGGGGAGCTGTTTTTT. It is translated as CASSRDNPGELFF. The chain links TRBV11-3 to TRBJ2-2, with D possibly being TRBD1 (6 bases). CDR3 length equals 13 residues. Trimming left V 8 bases short and J 6 bases short, with 13 bases between. Looked up from germline, CDR1 is SGHNT and CDR2 is YENEEA. The variable domain in full, completed from reference TRBV11-3 and TRBJ2-2, reads EAGVVQSPRYKIIEKKQPVAFWCNPISGHNTLYWYLQNLGQGPELLIRYENEEAVDDSQLPKDRFSAERLKGVDSTLKIQPAELGDSAVYLCASSRDNPGELFFGEGSRLTVL.

The rearrangement uses TRBV12-3 or TRBV12-4 and TRBJ1-2; perhaps TRBD1 as D (5 bases). CDR3 length: 13 residues. The V end was cut by 5 bases, the J end by 0 bases, with 7 bases between. The CDR3, as DNA: TGTGCCAGCAGTGACAGATCTAACTATGGCTACACCTTC. It translates to CASSDRSNYGYTF.

The chain is built from TRBV19 and TRBJ2-7, with D tentatively TRBD1 (6 bases). The germline V gene encodes CDR1 LNHDA and CDR2 SQIVND (reference sequence). The ends were cut back, 1 base at V and 4 bases at J, with 11 bases in the middle. CDR3 length: 14 amino acids. CDR3 in DNA: TGTGCCAGTAGTATAGGCAGGGGAGCTTACGAGCAGTACTTC. It encodes CASSIGRGAYEQYF. The full variable domain, rest sourced from reference TRBV19 and TRBJ2-7, is DGGITQSPKYLFRKEGQNVTLSCEQNLNHDAMYWYRQDPGQGLRLIYYSQIVNDFQKGDIAEGYSVSREKKESFPLTVTSAQKNPTAFYLCASSIGRGAYEQYFGPGTRLTVT.

V and J are TRBV5-1 and TRBJ2-4, with a possible D match to TRBD1 (6 bases). V was shortened by 5 bases and J by 3 bases, with 12 bases between the two germline ends. CDR1 and CDR2 (germline): SGHRS, YFSETQ. The CDR3 totals 14 residues. The CDR3 bases are TGCGCCAGCAGTGAGGGGGATAGCAAAAACATTCAGTACTTC. It codes for CASSEGDSKNIQYF.

The J gene is TRBJ2-3, the V gene TRBV5-4, with 7 bases fitting TRBD1. This CDR3 spans 14 amino acids. Germline trimming cut 4 bases from V and 1 base from J; bases unmatched to any gene: 3. From germline, CDR1 is SGHNT and CDR2 YYREEE (reference sequence). Written as DNA, the CDR3 is TGTGCCAGCAGCGGGGGACAGCGCACAGATACGCAGTATTTT. Protein product: CASSGGQRTDTQYF.

V usage is TRBV7-9 and J usage is TRBJ1-1; 7 nucleotides match TRBD1. The CDR3 runs to 12 residues. The ends lost 2 bases at V and 6 bases at J; junction bases unmatched: 0. CDR1 is SEHNR and CDR2 is FQNEAQ in the germline V gene (reference sequence). The CDR3 loop reads CASSLQGAEAFF. CDR3 nucleotides: TGTGCCAGCAGCTTACAGGGGGCTGAAGCTTTCTTT.

This clone was seen a single time. The V and J genes are TRBV25-1 and TRBJ2-1; D perhaps matches TRBD2 (6 bases). The germline V gene has CDR1 MGHDK and CDR2 SYGVNS. V lost 1 base and J lost 9, with 16 bases in between. This CDR3 is 15 amino acids long. CDR3 DNA: TGTGCCAGCAGTGAATTGGTACAGGTCGGGGGTGAGCAGTTCTTC. Translation: CASSELVQVGGEQFF.

The rearrangement uses TRBV5-1 and TRBJ2-5; 9 bases match TRBD1. After removal of 4 bases from V and 5 bases from J, the junction contained 12 bases not matched to a gene. Germline loops: CDR1 SGHRS, CDR2 YFSETQ. CDR3 length equals 16 residues. This CDR3 is CASSLDVTGGGETQYF. The CDR3, as DNA: TGCGCCAGCAGCCTCGACGTGACAGGGGGTGGTGAGACCCAGTACTTC.

This clone was seen just once. This sequence joins TRBV19 and TRBJ2-3; 10 bases line up with TRBD2. This CDR3 contains 16 residues. CDR1 is LNHDA, CDR2 SQIVND, per germline (reference sequence). V shed 5 bases, J shed 6 bases, and the junction held 11 bases outside the gene matches. The CDR3 loop is CASSDRLAGKRDTQYF. Written as DNA, the CDR3 is TGTGCCAGTAGTGACCGACTAGCGGGCAAAAGGGATACGCAGTATTTT.

The chain recombines TRBV2 with TRBJ1-3, with D unresolved. There are 13 residues in the CDR3. CDR1 and CDR2 from the germline V gene are SNHLY and FYNNEI. V was shortened by 7 bases and J by 2 bases, with 9 bases between the two germline ends. Written as DNA, the CDR3 is TGTGCCAGCAAGGCAGACACTGGAAACACCATATATTTT. Its translation is CASKADTGNTIYF.

The chain couples TRBV28 to TRBJ1-4, with D tentatively TRBD1 (5 bases). V lost 6 bases and J 8 bases, leaving 16 bases between the germline ends. Germline V gene lookup returns CDR1 MDHEN and CDR2 SYDVKM. The CDR3 runs 14 residues. CDR3 bases: TGTGCCAGCAGCTACAGCAGGGTGCGCGAAAAACTGTTTTTT. Protein sequence: CASSYSRVREKLFF.

This clone has only one observation. The chain carries TRBV2 and TRBJ1-2; 9 bases align to TRBD1. The CDR3 sequence is 16 residues long. Germline V gene sequence: CDR1 SNHLY, CDR2 FYNNEI. The V gene end was trimmed by 4 bases and the J gene end by 1 base; junction bases not matched to a gene: 7. Here the CDR3 reads CASSVDRGAFNYGYTF. The CDR3 DNA is TGTGCCAGCAGTGTGGACAGGGGAGCCTTTAACTATGGCTACACCTTC.

The chain couples TRBV2 to TRBJ1-1; tentative D call: TRBD1 (5 bases). This CDR3 is 14 amino acids long. The V gene's germline CDR1 is SNHLY and CDR2 FYNNEI. V was trimmed by 8 bases and J by 1 base, leaving 14 bases between them. The CDR3 here is CASSLGLQNTEAFF. The CDR3 DNA follows: TGTGCCAGCTCCCTGGGACTCCAGAACACTGAAGCTTTCTTT. The complete variable domain, with remaining parts taken from reference TRBV2 and TRBJ1-1, reads EPEVTQTPSHQVTQMGQEVILRCVPISNHLYFYWYRQILGQKVEFLVSFYNNEISEKSEIFDDQFSVERPDGSNFTLKIRSTKLEDSAMYFCASSLGLQNTEAFFGQGTRLTVV.

This chain connects TRBV5-1 to TRBJ2-2, with 13 bases lining up with TRBD2. CDR3 length equals 15 residues. J was trimmed by 6 bases and V by 3 bases; bases with no gene match: 2. CDR1 is SGHRS, CDR2 YFSETQ, per germline. The CDR3 coding sequence is TGCGCCAGCAGCTCGGGACTAGCGGGATCCGGGGAGCTGTTTTTT. Amino acids: CASSSGLAGSGELFF.

The CDR3 DNA reads as TGTGCCAGCAGCAGTCCAGCGGGAGGTACAAATACGCAGTATTTT. Protein: CASSSPAGGTNTQYF. This chain joins TRBV3-1 (or the pseudogene TRBV3-2) and TRBJ2-3; TRBD2 agrees at 9 bases. CDR1 and CDR2 from the germline V gene are LGHDT and YNNKEL (reference sequence). The CDR3 loop spans 15 amino acids. V was pared by 5 bases and J by 7 bases, with 10 bases of the junction left unmatched.

V is TRBV28 and J is TRBJ2-7; D remains unclear. The V end lost 5 bases, the J end lost 2 bases, and 10 bases lay between the germline ends. The CDR3 has 13 residues. CDR1 and CDR2 from the germline V gene are MDHEN and SYDVKM. The CDR3 nucleotides read TGTGCCAGCAGTCTCCGTCTAACCTACGAGCAGTACTTC. Translated, it gives CASSLRLTYEQYF.

The CDR3 coding sequence is TGTGCCAGCGCGGGGGCGGTCAACAATCAGCCCCAGCATTTT. Protein: CASAGAVNNQPQHF. This chain connects TRBV28 to TRBJ1-5, with a possible D match to TRBD1 (6 bases). Germline CDR1 is MDHEN and CDR2 is SYDVKM. The CDR3 spans 14 residues. Trimming took off 8 bases at V and 3 bases at J, with 14 bases between the two ends.

The chain has TRBV18 and TRBJ2-1; D is ambiguous. The CDR3 is 12 residues long. Germline V gene lookup returns CDR1 KGHSH and CDR2 LQKENI. The germline V and J ends were trimmed by 4 bases and 6 bases, with 7 bases remaining between them. The CDR3 spells CASSQYTNEQFF. CDR3 DNA: TGTGCCAGCTCACAATACACCAATGAGCAGTTCTTC.

This rearrangement joins TRBV19 to TRBJ2-5; D is possibly TRBD2 (6 bases). Germline V gene lookup returns CDR1 LNHDA and CDR2 SQIVND (reference sequence). The CDR3 is 15 residues long. V was cut by 1 base and J by 5 bases, with 14 bases left in between. CDR3: CASSIGTGVDETQYF. DNA for the CDR3: TGTGCCAGTAGTATAGGGACGGGAGTTGATGAGACCCAGTACTTC.

This clone was counted once. V is TRBV6-5 and J is TRBJ1-1; TRBD1 agrees at 7 bases. Trimming cost V 9 bases and J 1 base; bases outside gene matches: 8. CDR1 is MNHEY, CDR2 SVGAGI, per germline. The CDR3 loop spans 14 amino acids. The CDR3 sequence is CASSNRGPNTEAFF. CDR3 in DNA: TGTGCCAGTTCCAACAGGGGACCGAACACTGAAGCTTTCTTT.

The chain recombines TRBV3-1 (or the pseudogene TRBV3-2) with TRBJ2-3; tentative D call: TRBD2 (5 bases). The V end lost 4 bases, the J end lost 0 bases, and 14 bases lay between the germline ends. CDR1 is LGHDT, CDR2 YNNKEL, per germline (reference sequence). This CDR3 spans 16 amino acids. The CDR3 protein is CASSPWRAPSTDTQYF. CDR3 nucleotide sequence: TGTGCCAGCAGCCCGTGGCGGGCCCCTAGCACAGATACGCAGTATTTT.

The chain couples TRBV28 to TRBJ1-5, with 7 bases that match TRBD1. Germline V gene lookup returns CDR1 MDHEN and CDR2 SYDVKM. The CDR3 extends over 14 amino acids. V was clipped by 6 bases and J by 5 bases; unmatched bases: 7. The CDR3 spells CASSPARGYQPQHF. CDR3 DNA: TGTGCCAGCAGCCCCGCCAGGGGGTATCAGCCCCAGCATTTT.